These 8 T cell receptor beta chains were all obtained from the same sample, sequenced in a study of shared clonotypes between healthy human individuals. The method was immunoSEQ multiplex PCR; TCRdb's version includes in-frame clones alone and lacks a portion of them. The table has about a million clones, 70% to 85% seen once; the top ten hold roughly 0.9%. The sequenced sample consisted of memory CD4+ T cells from PBMCs. The subset here: CD45RA-negative fraction. The receptor source for this set is a man between 18 and 35 years old in good health. Some clones in this sample may be carry-over from other donors' samples.

The chain uses TRBV7-8 and TRBJ2-5, with TRBD2 identical over 7 bases. Trimming cost V 7 bases and J 6 bases; bases outside gene matches: 11. The CDR3 totals 14 residues. CDR1 and CDR2 from the germline V gene are SGHVS and FQNEAQ. For the CDR3, the DNA is TGTGCCAGCAATGCCGATGGCGGGAGTCAGACCCAGTACTTC. Translating gives CASNADGGSQTQYF.

The V call is TRBV28, the J call TRBJ2-5; 10 bases match TRBD2. With V trimmed by 2 bases and J by 6 bases, 3 bases remained unmatched. Germline values: CDR1 MDHEN, CDR2 SYDVKM. The CDR3 loop spans 14 amino acids. The CDR3 bases are TGTGCCAGCAGTTTAACAGCGGGAGGGCAGACCCAGTACTTC. Amino acid sequence: CASSLTAGGQTQYF. The entire variable domain, with the rest obtained from reference TRBV28 and TRBJ2-5, is as follows: DVKVTQSSRYLVKRTGEKVFLECVQDMDHENMFWYRQDPGLGLRLIYFSYDVKMKEKGDIPEGYSVSREKKERFSLILESASTNQTSMYLCASSLTAGGQTQYFGPGTRLLVL.

The V and J genes are TRBV25-1 and TRBJ2-2; weak D call: TRBD2 (7 bases). The CDR3 consists of 15 residues. Trimming pared 4 bases from V and 5 bases from J, leaving 14 bases between. Looked up from germline, CDR1 is MGHDK and CDR2 is SYGVNS. The CDR3 nucleotides read TGTGCCAGCAGTGCGCAGGGGAGGGGGACCGGGGAGCTGTTTTTT. As protein: CASSAQGRGTGELFF.

A word on this clone: A much larger clone differs from this one at a single base, so this may be a read error. This rearrangement joins TRBV5-4 to TRBJ1-1; D not resolved. V was pared by 1 base and J by 1 base, with 5 bases between. The V gene's germline CDR1 is SGHNT and CDR2 YYREEE (reference sequence). The CDR3 is made up of 13 amino acids. As DNA, the CDR3 is TGTGCCAGCAGCTTGCGACAGAACACTGAAGCTTTCTTT. It translates to CASSLRQNTEAFF.

V and J are TRBV7-9 and TRBJ2-5; D could derive from TRBD1 or TRBD2 (6 bases each). Looked up from germline, CDR1 is SEHNR and CDR2 is FQNEAQ (reference sequence). The CDR3 sequence is 16 residues long. V shed 1 base and J shed 4 bases, with 16 bases lying between them. CDR3 DNA: TGTGCCAGCAGCTTAGTTGGTGGAGGGGGTCGAGAGACCCAGTACTTC. Amino acid sequence: CASSLVGGGGRETQYF.

This clone was seen more than once but under ten times. The rearrangement links TRBV28 to TRBJ2-3; D may correspond to TRBD1 or TRBD2 (5 bases each). V dropped 6 bases and J dropped 2 bases, with 15 bases sitting between them. This CDR3 is 15 amino acids long. Germline V CDR1 and CDR2: MDHEN, SYDVKM. The CDR3 DNA sequence: TGTGCCAGCAGCCCCCGGGACCAGTACACAGATACGCAGTATTTT. Protein: CASSPRDQYTDTQYF.

The gene calls are TRBV28 and TRBJ1-3; D unclear. The CDR3 has 16 residues. Germline V CDR1 and CDR2: MDHEN, SYDVKM. The V gene lost 1 base and the J gene lost 0 bases, with 10 bases spanning the gap. CDR3 amino acids: CASSLLGPLSGNTIYF. The CDR3 coding sequence is TGTGCCAGCAGTTTATTGGGCCCGCTCTCTGGAAACACCATATATTTT.

This clone turned up a few times. The chain links TRBV20-1 to TRBJ2-7, with a tentative D call TRBD2 (6 bases). The CDR3 loop spans 11 amino acids. Germline V lookup: CDR1 DFQATT, CDR2 SNEGSKA (reference sequence). Deletions cut 0 bases from V and 9 bases from J, with 9 bases between. The CDR3 nucleotides are TGCAGTGCTAGAGATCGGGGAGGGCAGTACTTC. It yields the protein CSARDRGGQYF.